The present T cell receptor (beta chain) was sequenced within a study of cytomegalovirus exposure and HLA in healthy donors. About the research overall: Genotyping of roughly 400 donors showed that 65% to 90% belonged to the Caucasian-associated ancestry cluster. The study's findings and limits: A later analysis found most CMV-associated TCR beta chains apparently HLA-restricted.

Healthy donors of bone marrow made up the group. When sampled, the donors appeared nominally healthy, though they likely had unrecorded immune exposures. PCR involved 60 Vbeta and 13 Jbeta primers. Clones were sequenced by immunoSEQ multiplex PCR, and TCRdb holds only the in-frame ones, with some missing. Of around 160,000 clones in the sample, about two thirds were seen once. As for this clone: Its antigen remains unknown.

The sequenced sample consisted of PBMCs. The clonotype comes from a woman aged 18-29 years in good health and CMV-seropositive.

The CDR3 DNA sequence: TGTGCCAGCAGTACGACTAGCGGGGGAACAGATACGCAGTATTTT. Its translation: CASSTTSGGTDTQYF. V is TRBV27 and J is TRBJ2-3, with 12 bases that match TRBD2. The CDR3 contains 15 residues. CDR1 and CDR2 from the germline V gene are MNHEY and SMNVEV (reference sequence). V lost 5 bases to trimming and J lost 3 bases; unmatched junction nucleotides: 3.